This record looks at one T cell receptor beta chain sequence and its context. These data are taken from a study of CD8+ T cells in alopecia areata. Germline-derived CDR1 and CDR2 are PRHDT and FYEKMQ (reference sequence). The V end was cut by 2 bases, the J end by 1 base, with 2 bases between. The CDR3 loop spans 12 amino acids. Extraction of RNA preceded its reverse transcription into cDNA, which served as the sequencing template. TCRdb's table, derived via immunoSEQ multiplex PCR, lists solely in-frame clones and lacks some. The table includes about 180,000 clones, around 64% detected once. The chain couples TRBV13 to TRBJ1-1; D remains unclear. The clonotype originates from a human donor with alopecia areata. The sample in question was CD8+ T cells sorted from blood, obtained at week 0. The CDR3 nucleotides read TGTGCCAGCAGCTTACGGAACACTGAAGCTTTCTTT. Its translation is CASSLRNTEAFF.